This record looks at one T cell receptor (beta chain) sequence and its context. Its matching antigen is unknown. The CDR3 runs 15 residues. Germline V gene lookup returns CDR1 SGHTA and CDR2 FQGNSA. This specimen comes from a study of CXCR3-negative and CXCR3-positive naive CD8 T cells. Overall study results and limits: CXCR3 levels fell partly with cryopreservation; most assays relied on fresh PBMCs. Diversity proved comparably high across both naive subsets and much lower in memory CD8+ cells. Between one naive subset and the other, surface CD5 was comparable, and TCR strength was inferred from TRB CDR3 properties.

The TRB cDNA libraries were prepared by 5' RACE with UMI labels. From its re-call of the 5' RACE reads, TCRdb lists each CDR3 protein once, without DNA. This sample's table reports about 22,000 distinct CDR3 sequences. What was sequenced was memory CD8+ T cells from blood. The TCR originated in a human donor in good health. Some clones in this sample may be carry-over from other donors' samples. The chain employs TRBV7-2 and TRBJ2-3; TCRdb returns TRBD2, unconfirmable since there is no DNA. The CDR3 here is CASSFGLAGGDTQYF.